These T cell receptor beta chains were read from a single sample in a study of graft-versus-host responses after intestinal transplantation. Using immunoSEQ multiplex PCR, the repertoire was profiled, and TCRdb retains in-frame clones only, with some absent. The sample consists of more than 95,000 clones, 90% of them appearing once. Their target antigens are unknown. The specimen comprised unstimulated CD4+ T cells sorted from spleen or lymph node cells, sampled before intestinal transplant. The source is a human donor who received an intestinal transplant. Both conserved end residues are part of each CDR3. A D gene is named only where the DNA matches it firmly. Expanded clones get a size class; other rows say once, few or many, or leave the size out.

CSVEDRATEAFF,TGCAGCGTTGAAGACAGGGCCACTGAAGCTTTCTTT,-,TRBJ1-1,-,TRBV29-1
CATSSDRASYEQYF,TGTGCCACCAGCAGTGACAGGGCAAGCTACGAGCAGTACTTC,TRBD1,TRBJ2-7,-,TRBV15
CASSIQGLPEYF,TGCGCCAGCAGCATACAGGGTTTACCCGAGTACTTC,-,TRBJ2-5,once,TRBV5-1
CASSQVGRSGPREKLFF,TGCGCCAGCAGCCAAGTGGGGCGATCCGGACCGCGAGAAAAACTGTTTTTT,-,TRBJ1-4,few,TRBV4-1
CASGLAGGLGETQYF,TGTGCCAGCGGTTTAGCGGGGGGGCTGGGGGAGACCCAGTACTTC,TRBD2,TRBJ2-5,-,TRBV11-2
CASSLVQANTEAFF,TGTGCCAGCAGCTTAGTGCAGGCGAACACTGAAGCTTTCTTT,-,TRBJ1-1,-,TRBV7-2
CASSRTSGGYNEQFF,TGTGCCAGCAGTCGAACTAGCGGGGGGTACAATGAGCAGTTCTTC,TRBD2,TRBJ2-1,-,TRBV5-4
CASSISGGTNTGELFF,TGTGCCAGTAGTATATCGGGGGGTACGAACACCGGGGAGCTGTTTTTT,TRBD2,TRBJ2-2,-,TRBV19
CASSSKYRDRNTEAFF,TGTGCCAGCAGCTCAAAATACCGGGACAGGAACACTGAAGCTTTCTTT,TRBD1,TRBJ1-1,once,TRBV5-4
CASSSFRGSTDTQYF,TGTGCCAGCAGCTCATTCCGGGGGAGCACAGATACGCAGTATTTT,-,TRBJ2-3,-,TRBV9
CASRPRGGANTGELFF,TGTGCCAGCAGGCCGAGGGGCGGGGCGAACACCGGGGAGCTGTTTTTT,-,TRBJ2-2,once,TRBV2